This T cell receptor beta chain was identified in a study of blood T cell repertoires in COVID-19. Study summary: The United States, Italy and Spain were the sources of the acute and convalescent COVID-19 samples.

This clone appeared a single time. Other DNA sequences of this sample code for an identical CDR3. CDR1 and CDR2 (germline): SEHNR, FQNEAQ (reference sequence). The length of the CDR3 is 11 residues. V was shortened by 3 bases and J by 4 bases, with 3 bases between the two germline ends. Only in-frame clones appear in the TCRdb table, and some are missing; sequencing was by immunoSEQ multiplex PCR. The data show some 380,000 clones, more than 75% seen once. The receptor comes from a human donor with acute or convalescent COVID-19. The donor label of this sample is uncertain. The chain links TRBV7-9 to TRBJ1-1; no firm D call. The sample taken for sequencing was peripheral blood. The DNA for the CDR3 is TGTGCCAGCAGCTTCGGCACTGAAGCTTTCTTT. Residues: CASSFGTEAFF.